Presented here are 13 T cell receptor beta chains from one specimen sequenced in a study of CD8+ T cells in alopecia areata. cDNA prepared by RNA extraction and subsequent reverse transcription served as the template for sequencing. TCRdb keeps only in-frame clones here, not all; method: immunoSEQ multiplex PCR. Here the sample spans approximately 180,000 clones, less than 75% being singletons. Indicated treatment: oral pan-JAK inhibitor, 5-10 mg twice daily. The material sequenced was CD4+ T cells sorted from blood, taken at approximately week 60, from a patient treated with tofacitinib. Every receptor here comes from a human donor with alopecia areata.

This clone was counted a few times. This chain uses TRBV30 with TRBJ1-1; the match to TRBD1 covers 7 bases. In germline, CDR1 is GTSNPN, CDR2 SVGIG (reference sequence). This CDR3 region has 15 residues. The J segment lost 0 bases and the V segment lost 5 bases, leaving 9 bases of the junction unmatched. This CDR3 reads CAWDTGAGVNTEAFF. The CDR3 bases are TGTGCCTGGGATACAGGGGCGGGGGTGAACACTGAAGCTTTCTTT.

The rearrangement joins TRBV19 to TRBJ2-3; the D gene is possibly TRBD2 (5 bases). Looked up from germline, CDR1 is LNHDA and CDR2 is SQIVND (reference sequence). Trimming took off 3 bases at V and 3 bases at J, with 13 bases between the two ends. CDR3 length: 15 residues. The CDR3 nucleotides are TGTGCCAGTAGTATTACACTAGTCGCTACAGATACGCAGTATTTT. Protein: CASSITLVATDTQYF.

The chain has TRBV5-6 and TRBJ1-1; D unresolved. The CDR3 runs to 15 residues. Germline CDR1 reads SGHDT; CDR2 reads YYEEEE. Trimming cost V 0 bases and J 1 base, with 10 bases left between them. The CDR3 region is CASSLASPRNTEAFF. In DNA, the CDR3 is TGTGCCAGCAGCTTGGCCAGTCCCAGGAACACTGAAGCTTTCTTT.

The rearrangement links TRBV7-9 to TRBJ1-1; a weak D match, TRBD1 (5 bases). This CDR3 has 13 residues. Per germline, CDR1 SEHNR and CDR2 FQNEAQ (reference sequence). V was clipped by 5 bases and J by 11 bases, with 18 bases between them. The CDR3 region has the DNA TGTGCCAGCAGCCAGGACACCAACGGGGAGGCTTTCTTT. Its translation: CASSQDTNGEAFF.

This clone appeared a few times. This rearrangement joins TRBV6-6 to TRBJ1-3; no firm D call. Germline V gene lookup returns CDR1 MNHNY and CDR2 SVGAGI (reference sequence). The V gene lost 2 bases and the J gene lost 4 bases, with 12 bases spanning the gap. The CDR3 length is 15 residues. CDR3 in amino acids: CASSYTPYVGNTIYF. The DNA for the CDR3 is TGTGCCAGCAGTTACACCCCCTACGTGGGAAACACCATATATTTT.

V and J are TRBV29-1 and TRBJ1-5; tentative D call: TRBD1 (5 bases). Trimming removed 4 bases at V and 1 base at J, with 11 bases between. This CDR3 is built from 14 residues. Germline CDR1 and CDR2: SQVTM and ANQGSEA. The CDR3 is CSVGGRDSNQPQHF. CDR3 DNA: TGCAGCGTTGGGGGCCGGGACAGCAATCAGCCCCAGCATTTT.

V usage is TRBV7-8 and J usage is TRBJ2-5, with D maybe TRBD2 (5 bases). Germline V gives CDR1 SGHVS, CDR2 FQNEAQ. The ends were cut back, 1 base at V and 2 bases at J, with 11 bases in the middle. There are 15 residues in the CDR3. CDR3 in DNA: TGTGCCAGCAGCTTAGAGCGAGCGGTACAAGAGACCCAGTACTTC. It is translated as CASSLERAVQETQYF.

This chain links TRBV6-5 with TRBJ1-1; no clear D gene. This CDR3 comprises 15 residues. CDR1 is MNHEY, CDR2 SVGAGI, per germline. Trimming left V 0 bases short and J 2 bases short, with 10 bases between. The CDR3, as DNA: TGTGCCAGCAGTTACTCGAACCCGGGAAACACTGAAGCTTTCTTT. Its translation is CASSYSNPGNTEAFF.

This clone was detected only a few times. The V and J genes are TRBV29-1 and TRBJ2-7; 10 bases fit TRBD1. Trimming took 4 bases from V and 2 from J; bases not matched to a gene: 11. The germline V gene encodes CDR1 SQVTM and CDR2 ANQGSEA. The CDR3 spans 16 residues. The CDR3 is CSVAINPGQGTYEQYF. The CDR3 DNA follows: TGCAGCGTTGCAATTAATCCGGGACAGGGGACCTACGAGCAGTACTTC.

The sample holds a few counts of this clone. This chain uses TRBV30 with TRBJ1-6; perhaps TRBD1 as D (5 bases). This CDR3 contains 16 residues. Per germline, CDR1 GTSNPN and CDR2 SVGIG (reference sequence). The V end was cut by 3 bases, the J end by 7 bases, with 19 bases between. In DNA form, the CDR3 reads TGTGCCTGGAGCCTCGCCGGGGGAGGGTTAAATTCACCCCTCCACTTT. Its protein product is CAWSLAGGGLNSPLHF.

The chain uses TRBV14 and TRBJ2-6; no clear D. Germline V gene lookup returns CDR1 SGHDN and CDR2 FVKESK. The V gene lost 0 bases and the J gene lost 2 bases, with 5 bases spanning the gap. The CDR3 spans 15 residues. The CDR3 loop is CASSQDGTGANVLTF. CDR3 DNA sequence: TGTGCCAGCAGCCAAGACGGAACTGGGGCCAACGTCCTGACTTTC.

The chain combines TRBV7-9 with TRBJ1-6; no clear D gene. This CDR3 region has 12 residues. The V end lost 6 bases, the J end lost 10 bases, and 10 bases lay between the germline ends. Looked up from germline, CDR1 is SEHNR and CDR2 is FQNEAQ (reference sequence). The CDR3, as DNA: TGTGCCAGCAGTTTGGGGAGCTCACCCCTCCACTTT. This gives the protein CASSLGSSPLHF.

In its sample, this clone was seen once. The chain couples TRBV14 to TRBJ1-2; 12 bases map to TRBD1. The CDR3 has 18 residues. The V segment lost 0 bases and the J segment 7 bases; nucleotides outside the gene matches: 12. Germline V gene lookup returns CDR1 SGHDN and CDR2 FVKESK. The CDR3 here is CASSQEPGTGGRLGGYTF. In DNA, the CDR3 is TGTGCCAGCAGCCAAGAGCCCGGGACAGGGGGCCGGTTGGGTGGCTACACCTTC.